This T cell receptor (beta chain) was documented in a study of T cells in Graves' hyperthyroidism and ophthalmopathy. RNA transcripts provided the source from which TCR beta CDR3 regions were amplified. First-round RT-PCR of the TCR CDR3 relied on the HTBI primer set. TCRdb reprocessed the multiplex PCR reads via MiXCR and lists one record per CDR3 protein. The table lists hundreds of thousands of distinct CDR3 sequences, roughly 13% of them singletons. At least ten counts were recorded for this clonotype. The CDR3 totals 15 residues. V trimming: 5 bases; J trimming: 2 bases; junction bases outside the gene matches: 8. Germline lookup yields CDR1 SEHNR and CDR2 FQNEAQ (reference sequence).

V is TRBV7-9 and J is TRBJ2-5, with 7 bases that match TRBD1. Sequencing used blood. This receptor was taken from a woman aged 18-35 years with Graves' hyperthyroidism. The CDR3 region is CASSPNDRVQETQYF. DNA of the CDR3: TGTGCCAGCAGCCCTAATGACAGGGTACAAGAGACCCAGTACTTC.